Listed here are 26 T cell receptor beta chains from one sample, sequenced in a study of patients and donors after allogeneic stem cell transplantation. TCRdb recomputed calls from the RT-PCR reads with MiXCR, one row per CDR3 protein. The repertoire holds more than 150,000 distinct CDR3 sequences, with roughly two fifths as singletons. Source material: blood, either unsorted or a sorted T cell fraction (not recorded which). The receptors were gathered from a human donor who was either an allogeneic HSCT recipient or a stem cell or donor lymphocyte infusion donor (not recorded which). It is not recorded whose cells these are; they may come from a transplant donor.

The chain carries TRBV15 and TRBJ2-7; perhaps TRBD1 as D (5 bases). The length of the CDR3 is 15 residues. Germline CDR1 is LNHNV and CDR2 is YYDKDF (reference sequence). Trimming left V 5 bases short and J 0 bases short, with 14 bases between. CDR3 sequence (DNA): TGTGCCACCAGCGGGCGAGGAACAGGCTCCTACGAGCAGTACTTC. This encodes CATSGRGTGSYEQYF.

This sequence joins TRBV20-1 and TRBJ2-7; 9 bases map to TRBD1. The CDR3 runs 17 residues. J lost 3 bases, V lost 6 bases, and 18 bases had no gene match. Per germline, CDR1 DFQATT and CDR2 SNEGSKA (reference sequence). CDR3 nucleotide sequence: TGCAGTGCCCCATCGAGACGGGACAGGGTTCTACTCTACGAGCAGTACTTC. This gives the protein CSAPSRRDRVLLYEQYF.

The gene calls are TRBV28 and TRBJ2-1; the D is unclear. Germline lookup yields CDR1 MDHEN and CDR2 SYDVKM. Trimming removed 3 bases from V and 0 bases from J, with 27 bases in between. The CDR3 sequence is 21 residues long. This CDR3 reads CASSFSSGELHSFISYNEQFF. CDR3 DNA: TGTGCCAGCAGTTTTTCCTCAGGAGAGTTACACAGTTTTATCTCCTACAATGAGCAGTTCTTC.

This clonotype came up a few times. Sequence at one end of the junction differs from germline and may be a read error. The chain combines TRBV12-3 or TRBV12-4 with TRBJ1-2; 9 bases agree with TRBD1. The CDR3 totals 10 residues. CDR3 region: CASSGDREAF. The CDR3 nucleotides read TGTGCCAGCAGTGGGGACAGGGAGGCCTTC.

This clonotype turned up a few times. The chain links TRBV6-2 or TRBV6-3 to TRBJ2-7; D possibly matches TRBD1 or TRBD2 (5 bases each). Germline CDR1 reads MNHEY; CDR2 reads SVGEGT. V was pared by 2 bases and J by 6 bases, with 11 bases between. CDR3 length: 13 amino acids. This CDR3 reads CASSYKPGTEQYF. In DNA form, the CDR3 reads TGTGCCAGCAGTTACAAGCCGGGGACCGAGCAGTACTTC.

The chain couples TRBV7-3 to TRBJ2-2; D call uncertain. This CDR3 region has 12 residues. Trimming left V 3 bases short and J 7 bases short, with 6 bases between. Germline V CDR1 and CDR2: SGHTA, FQGTGA. The CDR3 loop reads CASSFGFGELFF. The CDR3 DNA sequence: TGTGCCAGCAGCTTTGGTTTCGGGGAGCTGTTTTTT.

V gene TRBV7-2 combines with J gene TRBJ1-4, with D unclear. This CDR3 comprises 16 residues. Germline V gene sequence: CDR1 SGHTA, CDR2 FQGNSA. The germline V and J ends were trimmed by 5 bases and 0 bases, with 13 bases remaining between them. CDR3 coding DNA: TGTGCCAGCAGCGCCAGACCCATTGCAACTAATGAAAAACTGTTTTTT. This gives the protein CASSARPIATNEKLFF. The full variable domain, in which reference TRBV7-2 and TRBJ1-4 provide the parts outside the CDR3, is GAGVSQSPSNKVTEKGKDVELRCDPISGHTALYWYRQSLGQGLEFLIYFQGNSAPDKSGLPSDRFSAERTGGSVSTLTIQRTQQEDSAVYLCASSARPIATNEKLFFGSGTQLSVL.

The chain joins TRBV5-1 to TRBJ2-7, with D maybe TRBD2 (5 bases). The CDR3 sequence is 15 residues long. The germline V and J ends were trimmed by 0 bases and 3 bases, with 13 bases remaining between them. Germline CDR1 SGHRS, CDR2 YFSETQ. This CDR3 reads CASSLDRGPIYEQYF. The CDR3 DNA reads TGCGCCAGCAGCTTGGACAGAGGGCCTATCTACGAGCAGTACTTC.

There are a few counts of this clonotype. V gene TRBV7-9 combines with J gene TRBJ1-1; D remains ambiguous. Between the trimmed V and J ends, which lost 4 bases and 0 bases, there was a span of 9 bases. The CDR3 contains 14 residues. The germline V gene has CDR1 SEHNR and CDR2 FQNEAQ (reference sequence). CDR3 sequence reads: CASSYPFVNTEAFF. DNA of the CDR3: TGTGCCAGCAGCTACCCGTTTGTGAACACTGAAGCTTTCTTT.

V is TRBV28 and J is TRBJ1-4, with D perhaps TRBD1 (6 bases). The CDR3 runs 15 residues. The germline gives CDR1 MDHEN, CDR2 SYDVKM. Trimming took off 7 bases at V and 0 bases at J, with 12 bases between the two ends. The CDR3 nucleotides read TGTGCCAGCACCCGACAGGAAACAACTAATGAAAAACTGTTTTTT. Amino acid sequence: CASTRQETTNEKLFF. Based on the CDR3 plus reference TRBV28 and TRBJ1-4, the full variable domain is DVKVTQSSRYLVKRTGEKVFLECVQDMDHENMFWYRQDPGLGLRLIYFSYDVKMKEKGDIPEGYSVSREKKERFSLILESASTNQTSMYLCASTRQETTNEKLFFGSGTQLSVL.

This clonotype was seen a few times. The chain links TRBV24-1 to TRBJ2-1; 8 nucleotides agree with TRBD2. There are 15 residues in the CDR3. The germline V gene has CDR1 KGHDR and CDR2 SFDVKD. Unmatched junction bases numbered 6, after V lost 4 bases and J lost 5 bases. CDR3 protein: CATSDPGTSNNEQFF. The DNA for the CDR3 is TGTGCCACCAGTGACCCCGGGACTAGTAACAATGAGCAGTTCTTC.

The V gene is TRBV28, the J gene TRBJ1-4, with 7 bases aligning to TRBD1. Looked up from germline, CDR1 is MDHEN and CDR2 is SYDVKM. CDR3 length: 15 residues. V was clipped by 5 bases and J by 8 bases; unmatched bases: 11. DNA of the CDR3: TGTGCCAGCAGTCTACAGGGGAGAGCGAGGGAAAAACTGTTTTTT. Translating it yields CASSLQGRAREKLFF.

This clonotype was observed many times. The chain carries TRBV16 and TRBJ1-1, with no clear D. Germline V lookup: CDR1 KGHSY, CDR2 FQNENV. Trimming shortened V by 0 bases and J by 7 bases, and 0 bases separated the two germline ends. The length of the CDR3 is 10 residues. The CDR3 region is CASSQSEAFF. CDR3 coding DNA: TGTGCCAGCAGCCAATCTGAAGCTTTCTTT. Looking up the rest from reference TRBV16 and TRBJ1-1 gives the full variable domain: GEEVAQTPKHLVRGEGQKAKLYCAPIKGHSYVFWYQQVLKNEFKFLISFQNENVFDETGMPKERFSAKCLPNSPCSLEIQATKLEDSAVYFCASSQSEAFFGQGTRLTVV.

V usage is TRBV5-6 and J usage is TRBJ1-1; D is ambiguous. Per germline, CDR1 SGHDT and CDR2 YYEEEE. The V gene lost 0 bases and the J gene lost 1 base, with 7 bases spanning the gap. The CDR3 has 14 amino acids. The DNA of the CDR3 is TGTGCCAGCAGCTTGGTAAAACAGAACACTGAAGCTTTCTTT. This encodes CASSLVKQNTEAFF.

This clonotype was picked up a small number of times. The chain joins TRBV12-3 or TRBV12-4 to TRBJ1-4, with D unresolved. Deletions cut 2 bases from V and 7 bases from J, with 8 bases between. This CDR3 has 13 residues. The CDR3 sequence: CASSLLKGEKLFF. CDR3 DNA: TGTGCCAGCAGTTTACTTAAAGGTGAAAAACTGTTTTTT.

The chain uses TRBV7-9 and TRBJ2-1; 9 bases line up with TRBD2. Unmatched junction bases numbered 9, after V lost 4 bases and J lost 5 bases. This CDR3 contains 16 residues. Germline CDR1 reads SEHNR; CDR2 reads FQNEAQ (reference sequence). The CDR3 sequence: CASSSLRGRADNEQFF. DNA of the CDR3: TGTGCCAGCAGCTCCCTTCGCGGGAGGGCGGACAATGAGCAGTTCTTC.

This chain connects TRBV5-1 to TRBJ2-5; a possible D gene is TRBD1 (5 bases). V was trimmed by 2 bases and J by 2 bases, leaving 13 bases between them. CDR3 length equals 15 residues. Per the germline V gene, CDR1 is SGHRS and CDR2 is YFSETQ. CDR3 loop: CASSFPQGGQETQYF. As DNA, the CDR3 is TGCGCCAGCAGCTTTCCCCAGGGTGGGCAAGAGACCCAGTACTTC. Using reference TRBV5-1 and TRBJ2-5 for the parts outside the CDR3, the full variable domain is KAGVTQTPRYLIKTRGQQVTLSCSPISGHRSVSWYQQTPGQGLQFLFEYFSETQRNKGNFPGRFSGRQFSNSRSEMNVSTLELGDSALYLCASSFPQGGQETQYFGPGTRLLVL.

In this sample, this clonotype turned up a few times. The chain recombines TRBV3-1 with TRBJ1-5; 7 positions match TRBD1. This CDR3 region has 13 residues. Trimming took 5 bases from V and 5 from J; bases not matched to a gene: 3. Germline V lookup: CDR1 LGHDT, CDR2 YNNKEL (reference sequence). The CDR3 sequence: CASSWDSHQPQHF. CDR3 in DNA: TGTGCCAGCAGCTGGGACAGCCATCAGCCCCAGCATTTT.

This clonotype was recorded a few times. The chain has TRBV19 and TRBJ2-1; the match to TRBD2 covers 13 bases. The CDR3 has 18 amino acids. Germline V gene sequence: CDR1 LNHDA, CDR2 SQIVND (reference sequence). V lost 3 bases, J lost 3 bases, and 8 bases stayed unmatched. This CDR3 reads CASSIQLAGGPNYNEQFF. CDR3 sequence (DNA): TGTGCCAGTAGTATCCAACTAGCGGGAGGGCCGAACTACAATGAGCAGTTCTTC.

The rearrangement uses TRBV3-1 and TRBJ1-5; D unresolved. The ends were cut back, 1 base at V and 0 bases at J, with 7 bases in the middle. The CDR3 spans 15 residues. Germline assignment: CDR1 LGHDT and CDR2 YNNKEL (reference sequence). CDR3 in amino acids: CASSQGHFSNQPQHF. CDR3 bases: TGTGCCAGCAGCCAAGGACACTTTAGCAATCAGCCCCAGCATTTT.

Only a few counts were recorded for this clonotype. CDR3 residues: CASSYSINEQFF. The DNA for the CDR3 is TGTGCCAGCAGTTACTCGATCAATGAGCAGTTCTTC. The gene calls are TRBV6-6 and TRBJ2-1; no clear D gene. V shed 0 bases and J shed 6 bases, with 3 bases lying between them. Germline V CDR1 and CDR2: MNHNY, SVGAGI (reference sequence). This CDR3 has 12 residues.

The rearrangement uses TRBV24-1 and TRBJ2-1; D uncertain. The CDR3 runs 12 residues. Germline V gene lookup returns CDR1 KGHDR and CDR2 SFDVKD. V was pared by 3 bases and J by 8 bases, with 7 bases between. CDR3 DNA sequence: TGTGCCACCAGTGATGGCTCAGATGAGCAGTTCTTC. Translating gives CATSDGSDEQFF.

The sample holds a few counts of this clonotype. The chain's CDR3 is CASSLGGNGETQYF. The DNA for the CDR3 is TGTGCCAGCAGCTTAGGAGGGAATGGAGAGACCCAGTACTTC. This rearrangement joins TRBV7-9 to TRBJ2-5; a weak D match, TRBD2 (5 bases). The V gene's germline CDR1 is SEHNR and CDR2 FQNEAQ (reference sequence). The V and J ends lost 1 base and 4 bases respectively, with 10 bases between them. There are 14 residues in the CDR3.

V is TRBV5-6 and J is TRBJ2-7; no firm D call. The CDR3 has 13 residues. The ends were cut back, 0 bases at V and 7 bases at J, with 11 bases in the middle. The germline CDR1 and CDR2 sequences are SGHDT and YYEEEE. CDR3 sequence (DNA): TGTGCCAGCAGCTTGGTTCACATGGGGGAGCAGTACTTC. Its protein is CASSLVHMGEQYF.

This chain uses TRBV20-1 with TRBJ1-2; TRBD1 might be the D (5 bases). The V gene's germline CDR1 is DFQATT and CDR2 SNEGSKA (reference sequence). V lost 3 bases and J 4 bases, leaving 15 bases between the germline ends. This CDR3 region has 14 residues. DNA of the CDR3: TGCAGTGCTAGTTTAGGGGTTGACGGCTATGGCTACACCTTC. Translating it yields CSASLGVDGYGYTF.

This rearrangement joins TRBV2 to TRBJ2-5, with D possibly TRBD1 on 6 matching bases. Germline V lookup: CDR1 SNHLY, CDR2 FYNNEI. CDR3 length: 16 residues. Trimming removed 4 bases at V and 2 bases at J, with 17 bases between. Written as DNA, the CDR3 is TGTGCCAGCAGTGGGCCCTTTCGGACAGCTCAAGAGACCCAGTACTTC. This translates into CASSGPFRTAQETQYF.